A selection of T cell receptor beta chains follows, all from one sample in a study of T cells in Graves' hyperthyroidism and ophthalmopathy. TCRdb called the multiplex PCR reads again in MiXCR, with one record for every CDR3 protein. This sample has 620,000 or so distinct CDR3 sequences, with 14% found just once. The sample taken for sequencing was blood. Receptor source: a woman between 45 and 65 years old with Graves' ophthalmopathy. The CDR3 runs from the conserved cysteine through the conserved F or W. D genes are given only for firm matches. A row's size may be missing; if present it is once, few, many or a size class.

v_gene,len,j_gene,d_gene,abundance,CDR3nt,CDR3aa
TRBV7-9,15,TRBJ2-1,TRBD1,many,TGTGCCAGCAGCCTTGGACAGGGGGCACGGAATGAGCAGTTCTTC,CASSLGQGARNEQFF
TRBV6-4,13,TRBJ2-2,-,few,TGTGCCAGCAGTGACTCATACACCGGGGAGCTGTTTTTT,CASSDSYTGELFF
TRBV6-1,14,TRBJ1-4,-,many,TGTGCCAGCAGGCCGTCGGGCGGTAATGAAAAACTGTTTTTT,CASRPSGGNEKLFF
TRBV7-2,14,TRBJ1-3,-,many,TGTGCCAGCAGCTTTTGGGGTCCTGGAAACACCATATATTTT,CASSFWGPGNTIYF
TRBV7-3,16,TRBJ2-1,TRBD2,many,TGTGCCAGCAGCTTAACGGCGGGAGTTTCCTACAATGAGCAGTTCTTC,CASSLTAGVSYNEQFF
TRBV5-1,16,TRBJ1-6,-,many,TGCGCCAGCACGGATCAGGTCTTTACGGCAGCTTCACCCCTCCACTTT,CASTDQVFTAASPLHF
TRBV7-2,14,TRBJ1-1,-,few,TGTGCCAGCACCCAAGGGTCTCTGAACACTGAAGCTTTCTTT,CASTQGSLNTEAFF
TRBV9,11,TRBJ1-6,-,-,TGTGCCAGCAGCGCCCAGGGGCCACTCCACTTT,CASSAQGPLHF
TRBV4-3,14,TRBJ1-5,-,many,TGCGCCAGCAGCCAAGTAGGATCTGGACAGCCCCAGCATTTT,CASSQVGSGQPQHF
TRBV19,15,TRBJ2-5,TRBD2,-,TGTGCCAGTAGTATGATTAGCGGGATCGGTGGGACCCAGTACTTC,CASSMISGIGGTQYF
TRBV29-1,12,TRBJ2-5,-,many,TGCAGCGTTGGGGGGGGCACAGAGACCCAGTACTTC,CSVGGGTETQYF
TRBV11-3,12,TRBJ1-1,-,-,TGTGCCAGCGGCGCTAAGAGGGCTGAAGCTTTCTTT,CASGAKRAEAFF
TRBV24-1,18,TRBJ1-5,-,few,TGTGCCACCAGTGAACCGCTAGAAAGGGGGTCTAGCAATCAGCCCCAGCATTTT,CATSEPLERGSSNQPQHF
TRBV24-1,13,TRBJ2-7,-,many,TGTGCCACCAGTGGGCCAGGAACCTACGAGCAGTACTTC,CATSGPGTYEQYF
TRBV6-2/TRBV6-3,13,TRBJ1-2,-,-,TGTGCCAGCAGTTTGGTCGAGTACTATGGCTACACCTTC,CASSLVEYYGYTF
TRBV30,14,TRBJ2-7,TRBD1,many,TGTGCCTGGAAAAGGGACAGAGTAAACTACGAGCAGTACTTC,CAWKRDRVNYEQYF
TRBV11-3,15,TRBJ2-5,-,many,TGTGCCAGCAGCTCAGGGAGTGGGGCGAGGGAGACCCAGTACTTC,CASSSGSGARETQYF
TRBV12-3/TRBV12-4,15,TRBJ2-3,TRBD2,many,TGTGCCAGCAGTCGCCAAGCGGGGCCCACAGATACGCAGTATTTT,CASSRQAGPTDTQYF
TRBV20-1,16,TRBJ2-3,-,many,TGCAGTGCTAGTGTCGGGGCAGCGGCCAGCACAGATACGCAGTATTTT,CSASVGAAASTDTQYF
TRBV28,14,TRBJ1-1,TRBD1,-,TGTGCCAGCAGTCGACCGGGACAGTCCACTGAAGCTTTCTTT,CASSRPGQSTEAFF
TRBV12-3/TRBV12-4,13,TRBJ2-7,-,-,TGTGCCAGCAGTTTACCGGGACTTTTAGGGCAGTACTTC,CASSLPGLLGQYF
TRBV9,16,TRBJ2-7,-,few,TGTGCCAGCAGCGTAACGCCGACCCCAGGGTCCTACGAGCAGTACTTC,CASSVTPTPGSYEQYF
TRBV2,13,TRBJ1-2,TRBD1,many,TGTGCCAGCGGGACAGTAGATAACTATGGCTACACCTTC,CASGTVDNYGYTF
TRBV29-1,13,TRBJ2-7,-,few,TGCAGCGTGTCCGCACAAATGAGTTACGAGCAGTACTTC,CSVSAQMSYEQYF
TRBV20-1,14,TRBJ2-7,-,many,TGCAGTGCTAGAGAGGCCCCGGGTCTGGACGAGCAGTACTTC,CSAREAPGLDEQYF
TRBV12-3/TRBV12-4,16,TRBJ1-6,-,few,TGTGCCAGCAGTTTACTGGCTCCAAGATATAATTCACCCCTCCACTTT,CASSLLAPRYNSPLHF
TRBV28,14,TRBJ1-2,TRBD1,many,TGTGCCAGCAGTACCGACAGGGGGCGGTATGGCTACACCTTC,CASSTDRGRYGYTF
TRBV7-9,13,TRBJ1-1,-,many,TGTGCCAGCAGCTTGGGGGTGCACACTGAAGCTTTCTTT,CASSLGVHTEAFF
TRBV28,15,TRBJ1-5,-,many,TGTGCCAGCAGGAGGTCTGGGTGGAGCAATCAGCCCCAGCATTTT,CASRRSGWSNQPQHF
TRBV4-2,15,TRBJ2-1,-,few,TGTGCCAGCAGCCAAGATGGTGAGGTTTACAATGAGCAGTTCTTC,CASSQDGEVYNEQFF
TRBV4-3,16,TRBJ2-5,-,many,TGCGCCAGCAGCCAAGACTGGCGCCAGGGAAGAGAGACCCAGTACTTC,CASSQDWRQGRETQYF
TRBV20-1,18,TRBJ2-7,TRBD1,many,TGCAGTGCTAGGGATCCTTCCCGGGACAGGGGTAGCTCCTACGAGCAGTACTTC,CSARDPSRDRGSSYEQYF
TRBV12-3/TRBV12-4,14,TRBJ1-3,-,many,TGTGCCACGGACACCGCCGGGGCTGGAAACACCATATATTTT,CATDTAGAGNTIYF
TRBV5-1,14,TRBJ2-7,TRBD2,few,TGCGCCAGCAGAGGAGATAGCGGGAGCTACGAGCAGTACTTC,CASRGDSGSYEQYF
TRBV7-3,15,TRBJ2-1,-,-,TGTGCCAGCAGCTTAGTGGTAGGGACCTACAATGAGCAGTTCTTC,CASSLVVGTYNEQFF
TRBV28,14,TRBJ1-6,-,many,TGTGCCAGCAGTTCTGTCTCCTATAATTCACCCCTCCACTTT,CASSSVSYNSPLHF
TRBV5-6,15,TRBJ1-1,TRBD1,many,TGTGCCAGCAGCTCGCCCTCCCGGGACAGGAAAGGGGCTTTCTTT,CASSSPSRDRKGAFF
TRBV12-3/TRBV12-4,14,TRBJ1-2,-,many,TGTGCCAGCAGTTTACTACGAGGTGGTGGAGGCTACACCTTC,CASSLLRGGGGYTF
TRBV11-3,13,TRBJ2-2,TRBD2,-,TGTGCCAGCAGACCGGGGGGTGCCGGGGAGCTGTTTTTT,CASRPGGAGELFF
TRBV12-3/TRBV12-4,13,TRBJ1-5,-,many,TGTGCCAGCAGTTTATCCGACATACAGCCCCAGCATTTT,CASSLSDIQPQHF
TRBV29-1,14,TRBJ2-1,-,-,TGCAGCGGGGAACCTATGGGCTCCTACAATGAGCAGTTCTTC,CSGEPMGSYNEQFF